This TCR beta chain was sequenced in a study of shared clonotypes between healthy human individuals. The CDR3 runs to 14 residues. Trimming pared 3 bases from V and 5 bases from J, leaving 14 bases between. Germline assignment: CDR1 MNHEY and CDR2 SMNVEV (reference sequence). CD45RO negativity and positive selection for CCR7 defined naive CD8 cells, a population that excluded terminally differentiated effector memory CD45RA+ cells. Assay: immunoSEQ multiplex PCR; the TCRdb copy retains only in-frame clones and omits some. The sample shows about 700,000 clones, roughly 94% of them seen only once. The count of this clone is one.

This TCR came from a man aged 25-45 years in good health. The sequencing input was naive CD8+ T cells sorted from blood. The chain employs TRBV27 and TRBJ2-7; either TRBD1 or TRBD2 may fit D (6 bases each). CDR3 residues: CASSFSGGGNEQYF. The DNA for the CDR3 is TGTGCCAGCAGTTTCAGCGGAGGGGGGAACGAGCAGTACTTC.